This T cell receptor (beta chain) came from a study of cytomegalovirus exposure and HLA in healthy donors. V lost 4 bases, J lost 6 bases, and 13 bases lay in between. This CDR3 spans 13 amino acids. The V gene's germline CDR1 is LGHNA and CDR2 YSLEER. Both 60 Vbeta primers and 13 Jbeta primers went into the PCR. Here immunoSEQ multiplex PCR was the method, and the copy in TCRdb shows in-frame clones only, minus some. The top ten hold roughly 3% of the sample, which has around 110,000 clones, around 75% seen once. The TCR sequence derives from a male donor in good health and CMV-seropositive. Source material: PBMCs. The chain links TRBV4-3 to TRBJ2-7; TRBD2 is a possible D gene (5 bases). The CDR3, as DNA: TGCGCCAGCAGCCGGACTCAGCAGAGCGAGCAGTACTTC. Its protein product is CASSRTQQSEQYF.